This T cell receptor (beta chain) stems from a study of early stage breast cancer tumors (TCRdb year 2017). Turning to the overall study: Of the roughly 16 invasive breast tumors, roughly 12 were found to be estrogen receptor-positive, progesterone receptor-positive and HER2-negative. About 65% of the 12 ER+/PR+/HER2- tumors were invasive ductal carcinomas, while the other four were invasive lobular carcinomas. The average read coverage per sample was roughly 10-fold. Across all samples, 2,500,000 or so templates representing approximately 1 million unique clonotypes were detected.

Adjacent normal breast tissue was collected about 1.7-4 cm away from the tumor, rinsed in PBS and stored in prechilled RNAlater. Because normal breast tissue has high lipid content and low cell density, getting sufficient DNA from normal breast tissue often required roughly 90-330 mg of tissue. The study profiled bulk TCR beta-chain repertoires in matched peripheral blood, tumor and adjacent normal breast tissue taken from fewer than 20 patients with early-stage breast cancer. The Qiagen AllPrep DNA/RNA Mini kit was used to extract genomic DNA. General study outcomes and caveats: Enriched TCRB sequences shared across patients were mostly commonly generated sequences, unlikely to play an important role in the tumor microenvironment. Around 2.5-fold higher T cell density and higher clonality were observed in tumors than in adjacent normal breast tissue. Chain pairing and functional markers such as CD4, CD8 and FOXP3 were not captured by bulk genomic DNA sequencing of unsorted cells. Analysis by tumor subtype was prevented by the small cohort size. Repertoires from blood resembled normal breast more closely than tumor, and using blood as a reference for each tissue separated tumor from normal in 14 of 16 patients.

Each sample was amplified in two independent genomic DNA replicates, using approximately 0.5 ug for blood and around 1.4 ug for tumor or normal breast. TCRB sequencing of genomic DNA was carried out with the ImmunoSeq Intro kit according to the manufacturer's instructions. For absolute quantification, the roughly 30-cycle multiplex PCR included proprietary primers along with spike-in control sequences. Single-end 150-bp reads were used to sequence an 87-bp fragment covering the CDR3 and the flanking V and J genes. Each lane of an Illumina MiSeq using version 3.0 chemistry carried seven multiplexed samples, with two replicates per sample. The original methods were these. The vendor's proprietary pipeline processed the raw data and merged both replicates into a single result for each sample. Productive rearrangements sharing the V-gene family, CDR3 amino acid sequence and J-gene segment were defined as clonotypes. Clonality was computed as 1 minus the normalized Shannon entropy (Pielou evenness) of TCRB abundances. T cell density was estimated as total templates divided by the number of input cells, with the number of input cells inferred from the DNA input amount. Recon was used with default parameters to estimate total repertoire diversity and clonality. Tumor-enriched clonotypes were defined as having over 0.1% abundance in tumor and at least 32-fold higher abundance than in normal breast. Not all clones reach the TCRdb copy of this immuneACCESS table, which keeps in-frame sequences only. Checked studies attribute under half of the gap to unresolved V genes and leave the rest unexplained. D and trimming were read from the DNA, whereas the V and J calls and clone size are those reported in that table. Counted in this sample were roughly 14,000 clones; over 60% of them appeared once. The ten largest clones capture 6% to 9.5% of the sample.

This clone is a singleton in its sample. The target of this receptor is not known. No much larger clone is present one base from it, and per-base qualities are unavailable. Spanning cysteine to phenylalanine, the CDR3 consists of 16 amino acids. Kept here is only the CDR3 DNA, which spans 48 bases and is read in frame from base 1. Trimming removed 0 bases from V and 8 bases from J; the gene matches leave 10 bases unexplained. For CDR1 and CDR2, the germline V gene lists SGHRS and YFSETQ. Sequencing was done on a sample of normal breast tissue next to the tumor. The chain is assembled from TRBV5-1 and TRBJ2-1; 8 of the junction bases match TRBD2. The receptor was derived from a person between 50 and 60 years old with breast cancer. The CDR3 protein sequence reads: CASSLVRAGVSDEQFF. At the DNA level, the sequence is TGCGCCAGCAGCTTGGTTAGAGCGGGAGTTAGCGATGAGCAGTTCTTC.